This T cell receptor beta chain was captured by sequencing in a study of T cells in Graves' hyperthyroidism and ophthalmopathy (dated by TCRdb to 2018 to 2020). For context, the study as a whole: Peripheral blood was sampled at the time of initial diagnosis, prior to any treatment. To identify distinguishing TCR V-J signatures, a discovery cohort of some 99 patients was used, comprising 40 to 45 with Graves' ophthalmopathy and around 60 with stable Graves' hyperthyroidism. An independent validation cohort of under 20 hyperthyroidism patients and some 15 patients who later progressed to ophthalmopathy tested prospective prediction of ophthalmopathy. The 80 to 100 discovery patients were randomly divided into training and test sets at a 7:3 ratio. The study also compared thyroid tissue and blood T-cell repertoires from about six Graves' hyperthyroidism patients. After sampling, hyperthyroidism patients received methimazole starting at 30 mg daily, and ophthalmopathy patients received high-dose intravenous methylprednisolone. The paper reports TCR Vbeta CDR3 sequencing of approximately 140 peripheral blood samples: over 40 ophthalmopathy, about 75 hyperthyroidism and roughly 17 progressor patients.

Moderately to severely active disease, a Clinical Activity Score of at least 3, a NOSPECS grade of at least 4, and a duration under 3 months were present in ophthalmopathy patients. Patients with uncontrolled infections, other autoimmune diseases, pregnancy or lactation were excluded. Diagnoses were established on the basis of clinical symptoms, serum thyroxine and TRAb, thyroid ultrasound, and orbital computed tomography. PBMCs were isolated from around 10 ml of fresh peripheral blood by Ficoll-Paque density gradient centrifugation. Total RNA was extracted with Trizol reagent, and quality was checked on an Agilent 2100 Bioanalyzer. This clonotype was counted many times. There is no known antigen for this receptor. Per-nucleotide qualities are absent, and no much larger clonotype sits a single base away. TCR beta CDR3 regions were amplified from RNA transcripts. For the first round of RT-PCR on the TCR CDR3, the HTBI primer set was used together with the Qiagen OneStep RT-PCR kit. A second multiplex PCR round built the libraries, followed by size selection and purification. The libraries were sequenced on an Illumina HiSeq2000 using paired-end 100 bp reads. The paper's data handling went like this. SOAPnuke was used to process the raw data, throwing out any read that contained adapters or uncalled bases, had a mean Phred below 15, or lacked an exact constant-primer or identifier match. High-quality paired reads were merged using COPE v1.2.5, and each unique nucleotide sequence was defined as a clonotype. MiTCR v1.1 was used to align the clonotypes against IMGT TRBV, TRBD and TRBJ reference segments. The analysis included only V-J combinations with a frequency above 0.0001, which together covered approximately 99% of the repertoires. The TCS score was defined as the ratio of F50 (clonal expansion) to E x V (chaos), calculated using BLOSUM62-based TCRdist between CDR3 peptides within each V-J. Welch's t-statistics and random forest reduced just over 500 V-J features to 13, which were used in a naive Bayes classifier (R e1071). Using fastp at Q25 and MiXCR, TCRdb reprocessed the public reads and kept productive beta chains. Every CDR3 protein is listed once, alongside the most common genes and DNA of its rows. In this record, the V and J calls reflect TCRdb's handling and not the investigators' own analysis. Within this sample are 250,000 to 300,000 distinct CDR3 sequences, with more than 15% of them counted one time only. The ten most abundant clones make up 55% to 60% of the sample.

Results the study describes overall, beyond this receptor: Sample size was not statistically predetermined, and blinding of investigators to group allocation was not performed. Most expanded thyroid clonotypes (frequency above 0.001) were also found in blood, which suggests that blood repertoires may mirror thyroid immune responses. A model built on a 13 V-J signature distinguished ophthalmopathy from stable hyperthyroidism, reaching 85% to 90% sensitivity and around 81% specificity in cross-validation and 80%/75% in testing. In validation, the model predicted progression to ophthalmopathy with roughly 70% sensitivity and 72.22% specificity, a median of about 6.7 months before onset.

CDR1 MDHEN and CDR2 SYDVKM were looked up in the germline V gene. The CDR3 numbers 15 residues from cysteine through phenylalanine. CDR3 DNA only is kept here, 45 bases in frame from base 1. V and J are trimmed by 6 bases and 4 bases, and the gene matches miss 6 bases of the junction. The chain joins TRBV28 to TRBJ2-1; 10 bases in the middle match TRBD2. Sequenced input: blood. The origin of this receptor is an older woman with Graves' ophthalmopathy. The DNA reads as follows: TGTGCCAGCAGCCCAACTAGCGGGGCATACAATGAGCAGTTCTTC. This encodes CASSPTSGAYNEQFF.